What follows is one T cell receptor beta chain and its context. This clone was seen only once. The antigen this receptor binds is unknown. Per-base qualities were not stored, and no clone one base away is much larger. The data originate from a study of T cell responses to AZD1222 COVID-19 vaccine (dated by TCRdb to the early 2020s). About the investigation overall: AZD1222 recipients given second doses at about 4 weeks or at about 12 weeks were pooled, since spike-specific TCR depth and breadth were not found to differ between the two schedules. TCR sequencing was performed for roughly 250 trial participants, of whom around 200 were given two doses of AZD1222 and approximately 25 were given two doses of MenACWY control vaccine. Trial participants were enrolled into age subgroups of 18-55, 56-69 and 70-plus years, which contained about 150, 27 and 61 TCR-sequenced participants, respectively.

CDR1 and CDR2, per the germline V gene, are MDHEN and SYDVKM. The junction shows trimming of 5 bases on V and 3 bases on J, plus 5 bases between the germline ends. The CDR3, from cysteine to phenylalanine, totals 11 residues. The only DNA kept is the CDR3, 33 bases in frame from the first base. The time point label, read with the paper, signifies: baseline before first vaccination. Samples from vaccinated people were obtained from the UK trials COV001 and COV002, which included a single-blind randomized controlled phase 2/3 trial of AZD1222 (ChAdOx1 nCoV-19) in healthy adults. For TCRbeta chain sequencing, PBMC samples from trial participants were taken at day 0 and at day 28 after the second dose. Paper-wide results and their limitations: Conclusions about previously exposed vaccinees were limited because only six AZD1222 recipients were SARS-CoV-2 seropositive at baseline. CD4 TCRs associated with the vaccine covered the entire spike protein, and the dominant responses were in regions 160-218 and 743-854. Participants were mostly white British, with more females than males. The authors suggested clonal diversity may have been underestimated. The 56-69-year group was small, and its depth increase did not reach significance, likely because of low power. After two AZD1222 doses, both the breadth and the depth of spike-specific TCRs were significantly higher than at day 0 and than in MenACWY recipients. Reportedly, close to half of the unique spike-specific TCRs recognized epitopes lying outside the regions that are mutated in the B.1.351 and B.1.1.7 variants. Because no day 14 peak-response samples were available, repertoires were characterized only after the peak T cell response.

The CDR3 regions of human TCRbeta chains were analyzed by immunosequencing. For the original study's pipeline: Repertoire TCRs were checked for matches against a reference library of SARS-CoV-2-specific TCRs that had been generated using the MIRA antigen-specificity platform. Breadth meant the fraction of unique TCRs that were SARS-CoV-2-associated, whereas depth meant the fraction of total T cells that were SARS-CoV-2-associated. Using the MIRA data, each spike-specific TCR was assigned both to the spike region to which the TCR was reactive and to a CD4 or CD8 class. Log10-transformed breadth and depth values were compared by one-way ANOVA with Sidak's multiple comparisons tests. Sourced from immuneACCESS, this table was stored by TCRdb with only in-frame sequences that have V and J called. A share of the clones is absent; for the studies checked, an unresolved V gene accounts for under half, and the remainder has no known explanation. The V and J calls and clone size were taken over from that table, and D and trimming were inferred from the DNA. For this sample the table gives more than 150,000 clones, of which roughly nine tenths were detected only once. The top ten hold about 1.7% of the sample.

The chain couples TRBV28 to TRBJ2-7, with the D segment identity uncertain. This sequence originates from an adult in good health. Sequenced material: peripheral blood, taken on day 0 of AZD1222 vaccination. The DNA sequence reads TGTGCCAGCAGTACAATCTACGAGCAGTACTTC. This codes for CASSTIYEQYF.